These T cell receptor beta chains were read from a single sample in a study of beta chain features in type 1 diabetes. Using immunoSEQ multiplex PCR, the repertoire was profiled, and TCRdb retains in-frame clones only, with some absent. The top ten clones hold around 0.035% of a sample with under 450,000 clones, about 14% of them seen once. Sequencing was done on a sample of naive CD4+ T cells from blood. The receptor set was obtained from a man aged 25 to 40 in good health. Each CDR3 is given without its conserved first and last residue. A D gene is named only where the DNA matches it firmly.

TRBJ1-5,TRBV7-9,-,ASSPTANQPQH
TRBJ2-3,TRBV5-4,-,ASSLELTVSTDTQY
TRBJ2-2,TRBV30,TRBD2,AWSSGLARTGELF
TRBJ2-1,TRBV5-1,TRBD2,ASSRGGPSVNEQF
TRBJ1-1,TRBV9,-,ASSVGSRGRLNTEAF
TRBJ1-1,TRBV29-1,-,SVAPGVRRNTEAF
TRBJ1-4,TRBV7-9,-,ASSPEIRTNEKLF
TRBJ2-3,TRBV19,TRBD2,ASKRAGAFTDTQY
TRBJ2-5,TRBV6-1,TRBD1,ASTLDRGYETQY
TRBJ1-1,TRBV6-5,-,ASKETGAEAF
TRBJ2-7,TRBV7-2,-,ASSLRRGTGFEQY
TRBJ2-5,TRBV29-1,TRBD2,SGRLAGGETQY
TRBJ2-3,TRBV11-2,TRBD2,ASSPTSGGYTDTQY
TRBJ2-3,TRBV18,-,ASSRDRTDTQY
TRBJ2-6,TRBV5-4,TRBD1,ASSFGQGRAGANVLT
TRBJ2-7,TRBV29-1,-,SVEGQGSSPRGEQY
TRBJ2-7,TRBV7-2,-,ASSPFLEGDYEQY
TRBJ1-5,TRBV2,-,ASSEGTQVEPQH
TRBJ2-5,TRBV7-2,-,ASSSRWHGGETQY
TRBJ2-3,TRBV10-3,TRBD2,AISVLAGASTDTQY
TRBJ2-1,TRBV29-1,TRBD1,SSYRDRGRYNEQF
TRBJ2-1,TRBV2,-,ASFAWTERANEQF
TRBJ1-2,TRBV14,-,ASSQGDRIYGYT
TRBJ1-5,TRBV4-1,-,ASSQSAGNQPQH
TRBJ2-1,TRBV11-2,TRBD1,ASSTDREWYNEQF
TRBJ2-1,TRBV9,TRBD2,ASSALAGGPNEQF
TRBJ2-7,TRBV10-2,-,ASKIASEQY
TRBJ2-5,TRBV28,-,ASSPSSGETQY
TRBJ2-4,TRBV27,TRBD1,ASSPPGQGPNIQY
TRBJ1-1,TRBV25-1,-,ASSESPGLSPNTEAF
TRBJ1-2,TRBV7-2,-,ASTLATGKYGYT
TRBJ2-5,TRBV29-1,-,SVEGRVKRETQY
TRBJ1-5,TRBV18,TRBD1,ASSPQGAGQPQH
TRBJ2-1,TRBV7-2,-,ASSSFGTYYNEQF
TRBJ1-2,TRBV7-2,-,ASSLAGSENYGYT
TRBJ2-7,TRBV14,TRBD1,ASSQETGAYEQY
TRBJ1-1,TRBV7-9,-,ASSLWSMNTEAF
TRBJ2-5,TRBV7-9,-,ASSLVAQETQY
TRBJ1-5,TRBV30,-,AWSLGANQPQH
TRBJ2-7,TRBV6-5,-,ASSYSSLAFSYEQY
TRBJ1-2,TRBV5-1,-,ASSLDSFPGADGYT
TRBJ2-3,TRBV7-2,TRBD2,ASSFLLAGGTDTQY
TRBJ2-1,TRBV7-3,TRBD2,ASSSQSVAGHEQF
TRBJ2-2,TRBV4-1,-,ASSQVIATGELF
TRBJ1-5,TRBV28,-,ASSPDREGRGGNQPQH
TRBJ1-2,TRBV11-2,-,ASTRQSTPYGYT
TRBJ2-5,TRBV9,TRBD1,ASSVSGGLRETQY
TRBJ2-3,TRBV7-3,TRBD2,ASSPGTSGSGTQY
TRBJ2-3,TRBV20-1,-,SAPFGGPQY
TRBJ2-3,TRBV5-1,-,ASSRAVPSTDTQY
TRBJ1-5,TRBV19,-,ASSRRREGHGNQPQH
TRBJ1-5,TRBV4-3,TRBD1,ASSQAFGQANQPQH
TRBJ1-1,TRBV11-2,-,ASSLRVGNTEAF